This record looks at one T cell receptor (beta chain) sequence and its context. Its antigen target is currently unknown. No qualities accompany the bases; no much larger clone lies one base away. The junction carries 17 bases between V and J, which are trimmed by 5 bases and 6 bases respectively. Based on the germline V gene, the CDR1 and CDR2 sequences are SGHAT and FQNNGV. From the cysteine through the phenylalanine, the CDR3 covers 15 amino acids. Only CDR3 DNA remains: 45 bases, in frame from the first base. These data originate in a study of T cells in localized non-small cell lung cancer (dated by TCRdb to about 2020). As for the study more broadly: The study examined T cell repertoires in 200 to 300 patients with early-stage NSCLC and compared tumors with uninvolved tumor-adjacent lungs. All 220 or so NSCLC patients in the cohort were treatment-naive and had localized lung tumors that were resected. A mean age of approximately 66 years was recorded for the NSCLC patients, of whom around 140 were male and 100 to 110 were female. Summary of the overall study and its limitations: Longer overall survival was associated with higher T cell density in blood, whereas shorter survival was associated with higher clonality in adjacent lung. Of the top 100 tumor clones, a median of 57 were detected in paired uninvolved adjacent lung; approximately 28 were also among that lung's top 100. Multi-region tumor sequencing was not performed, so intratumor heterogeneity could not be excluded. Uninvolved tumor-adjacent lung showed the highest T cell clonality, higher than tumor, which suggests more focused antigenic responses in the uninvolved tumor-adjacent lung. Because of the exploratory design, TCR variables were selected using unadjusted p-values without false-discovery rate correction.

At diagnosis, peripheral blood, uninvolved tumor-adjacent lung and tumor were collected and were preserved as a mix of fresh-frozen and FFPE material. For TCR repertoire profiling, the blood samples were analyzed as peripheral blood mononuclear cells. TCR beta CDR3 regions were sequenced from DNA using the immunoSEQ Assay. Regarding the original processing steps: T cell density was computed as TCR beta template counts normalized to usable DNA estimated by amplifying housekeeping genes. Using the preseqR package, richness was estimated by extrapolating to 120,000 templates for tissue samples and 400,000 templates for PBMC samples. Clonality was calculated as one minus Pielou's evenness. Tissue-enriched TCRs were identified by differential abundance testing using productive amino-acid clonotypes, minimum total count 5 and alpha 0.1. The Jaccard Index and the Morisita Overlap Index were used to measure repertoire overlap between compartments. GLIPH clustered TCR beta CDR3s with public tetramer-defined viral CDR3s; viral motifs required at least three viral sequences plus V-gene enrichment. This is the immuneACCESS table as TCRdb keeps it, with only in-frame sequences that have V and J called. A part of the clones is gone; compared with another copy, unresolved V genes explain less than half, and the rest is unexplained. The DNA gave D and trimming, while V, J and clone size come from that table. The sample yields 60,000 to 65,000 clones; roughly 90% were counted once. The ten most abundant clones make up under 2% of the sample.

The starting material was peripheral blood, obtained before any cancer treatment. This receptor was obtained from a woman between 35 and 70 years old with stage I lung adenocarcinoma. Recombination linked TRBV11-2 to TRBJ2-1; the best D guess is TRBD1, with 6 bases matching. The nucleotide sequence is TGTGCCAGCAGCCTAGGGGGAAAGCGGTCCAATGAGCAGTTCTTC. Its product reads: CASSLGGKRSNEQFF.